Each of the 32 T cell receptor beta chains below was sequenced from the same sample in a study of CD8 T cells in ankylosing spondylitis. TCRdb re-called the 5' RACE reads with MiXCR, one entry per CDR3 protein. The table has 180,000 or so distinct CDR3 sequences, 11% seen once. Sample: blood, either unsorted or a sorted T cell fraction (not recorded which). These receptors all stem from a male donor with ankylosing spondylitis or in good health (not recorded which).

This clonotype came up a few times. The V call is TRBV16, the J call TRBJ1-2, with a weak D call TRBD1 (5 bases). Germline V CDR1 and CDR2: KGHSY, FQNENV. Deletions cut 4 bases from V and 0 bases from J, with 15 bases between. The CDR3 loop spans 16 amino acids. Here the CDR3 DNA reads TGTGCCAGCAGCCCTTCAACGACAGCAGCTAACTATGGCTACACCTTC. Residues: CASSPSTTAANYGYTF.

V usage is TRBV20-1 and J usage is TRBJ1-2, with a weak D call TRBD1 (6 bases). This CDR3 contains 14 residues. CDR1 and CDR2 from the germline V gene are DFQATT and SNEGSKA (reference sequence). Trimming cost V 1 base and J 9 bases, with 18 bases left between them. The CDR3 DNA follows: TGCAGTGCTAGAGTAGTAAGAGCAGGGGAAAGCTACACCTTC. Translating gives CSARVVRAGESYTF.

The CDR3 region is CSVSNRDTQYF. In nucleotides, the CDR3 is TGCAGTGTCAGTAACAGAGATACGCAGTATTTT. This sequence joins TRBV20-1 and TRBJ2-3; D gene ambiguous. The CDR3 is made up of 11 amino acids. The V end was cut by 7 bases, the J end by 5 bases, with 10 bases between. Germline CDR1 and CDR2: DFQATT and SNEGSKA (reference sequence).

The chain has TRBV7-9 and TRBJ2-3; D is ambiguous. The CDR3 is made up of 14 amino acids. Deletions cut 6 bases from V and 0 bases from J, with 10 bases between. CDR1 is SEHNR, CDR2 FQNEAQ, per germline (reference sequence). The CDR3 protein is CASRGRTSTDTQYF. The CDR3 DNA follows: TGTGCCAGCAGGGGCCGAACTAGCACAGATACGCAGTATTTT.

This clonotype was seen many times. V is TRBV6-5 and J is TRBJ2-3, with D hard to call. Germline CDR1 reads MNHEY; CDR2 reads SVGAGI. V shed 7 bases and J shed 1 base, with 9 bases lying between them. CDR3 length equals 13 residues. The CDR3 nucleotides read TGTGCCAGCACGTTCCAGGGCACAGATACGCAGTATTTT. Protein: CASTFQGTDTQYF.

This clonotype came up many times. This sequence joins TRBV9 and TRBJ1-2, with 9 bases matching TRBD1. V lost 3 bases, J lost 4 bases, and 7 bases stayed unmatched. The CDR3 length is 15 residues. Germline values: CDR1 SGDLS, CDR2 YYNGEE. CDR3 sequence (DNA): TGTGCCAGCAGCGGTCGACAGGGGGAATTCTATGGCTACACCTTC. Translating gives CASSGRQGEFYGYTF. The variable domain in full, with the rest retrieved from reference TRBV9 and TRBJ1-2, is DSGVTQTPKHLITATGQRVTLRCSPRSGDLSVYWYQQSLDQGLQFLIQYYNGEERAKGNILERFSAQQFPDLHSELNLSSLELGDSALYFCASSGRQGEFYGYTFGSGTRLTVV.

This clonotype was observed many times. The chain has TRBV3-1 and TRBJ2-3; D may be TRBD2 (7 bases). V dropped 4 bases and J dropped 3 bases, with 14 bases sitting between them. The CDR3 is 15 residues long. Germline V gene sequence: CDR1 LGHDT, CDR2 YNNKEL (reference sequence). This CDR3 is CASSRPGGPTDTQYF. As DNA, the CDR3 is TGTGCCAGCAGCCGCCCGGGGGGCCCGACAGATACGCAGTATTTT.

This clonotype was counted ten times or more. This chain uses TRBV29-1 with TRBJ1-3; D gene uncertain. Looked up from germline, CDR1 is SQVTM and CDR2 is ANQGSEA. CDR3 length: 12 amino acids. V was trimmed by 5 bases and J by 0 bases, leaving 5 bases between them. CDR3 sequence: CSVQSSGNTIYF. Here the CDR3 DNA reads TGCAGCGTTCAAAGCTCTGGAAACACCATATATTTT.

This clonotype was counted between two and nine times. CDR3 DNA: TGTGCCACCAGCAGGGACAGGAAGGGCACCGGGGAGCTGTTTTTT. Protein: CATSRDRKGTGELFF. The rearrangement uses TRBV15 and TRBJ2-2, with 7 bases lining up with TRBD1. This CDR3 region has 15 residues. Trimming at V came to 3 bases and at J to 4 bases, leaving 5 bases not matched to a gene. Germline assignment: CDR1 LNHNV and CDR2 YYDKDF (reference sequence).

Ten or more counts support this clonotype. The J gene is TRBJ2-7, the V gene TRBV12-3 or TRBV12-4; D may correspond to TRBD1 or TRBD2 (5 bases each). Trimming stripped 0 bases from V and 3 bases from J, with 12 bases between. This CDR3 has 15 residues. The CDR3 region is CASSLASGTVYEQYF. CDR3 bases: TGTGCCAGCAGTTTAGCGAGTGGGACGGTCTACGAGCAGTACTTC.

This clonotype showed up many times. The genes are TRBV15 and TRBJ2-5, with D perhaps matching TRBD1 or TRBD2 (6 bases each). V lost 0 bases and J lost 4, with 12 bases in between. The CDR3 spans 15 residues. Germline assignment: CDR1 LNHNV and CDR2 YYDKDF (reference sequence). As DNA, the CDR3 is TGTGCCACCAGCAGAGATGGTGGAGGGGGAGAGACCCAGTACTTC. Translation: CATSRDGGGGETQYF.

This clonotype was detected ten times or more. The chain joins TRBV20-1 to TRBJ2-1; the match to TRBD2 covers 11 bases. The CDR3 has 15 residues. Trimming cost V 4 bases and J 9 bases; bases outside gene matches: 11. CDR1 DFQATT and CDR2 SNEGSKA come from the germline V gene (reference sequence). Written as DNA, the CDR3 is TGCAGTGCTATCTCGTCTAGCGGGAGGTCAGGTGAGCAGTTCTTC. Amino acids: CSAISSSGRSGEQFF.

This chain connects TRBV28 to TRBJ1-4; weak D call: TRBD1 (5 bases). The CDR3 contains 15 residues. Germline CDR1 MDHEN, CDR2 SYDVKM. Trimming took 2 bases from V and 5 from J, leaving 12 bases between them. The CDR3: CASSLGGTENEKLFF. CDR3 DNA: TGTGCCAGCAGTTTAGGGGGGACCGAGAATGAAAAACTGTTTTTT.

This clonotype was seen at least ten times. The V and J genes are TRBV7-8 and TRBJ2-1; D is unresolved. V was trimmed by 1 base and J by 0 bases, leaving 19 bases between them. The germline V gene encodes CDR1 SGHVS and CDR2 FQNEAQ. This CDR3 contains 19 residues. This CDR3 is CASSLVPGTKFSSYNEQFF. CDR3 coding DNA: TGTGCCAGCAGCTTAGTTCCAGGAACAAAATTCAGCTCCTACAATGAGCAGTTCTTC. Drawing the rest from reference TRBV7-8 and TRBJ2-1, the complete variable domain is GAGVSQSPRYKVAKRGQDVALRCDPISGHVSLFWYQQALGQGPEFLTYFQNEAQLDKSGLPSDRFFAERPEGSVSTLKIQRTQQEDSAVYLCASSLVPGTKFSSYNEQFFGPGTRLTVL.

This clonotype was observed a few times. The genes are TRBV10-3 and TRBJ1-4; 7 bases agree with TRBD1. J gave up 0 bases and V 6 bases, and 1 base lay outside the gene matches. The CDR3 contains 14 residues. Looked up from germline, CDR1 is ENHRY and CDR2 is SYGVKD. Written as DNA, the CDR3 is TGTGCCATCAGGGGGACAGCAACTAATGAAAAACTGTTTTTT. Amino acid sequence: CAIRGTATNEKLFF.

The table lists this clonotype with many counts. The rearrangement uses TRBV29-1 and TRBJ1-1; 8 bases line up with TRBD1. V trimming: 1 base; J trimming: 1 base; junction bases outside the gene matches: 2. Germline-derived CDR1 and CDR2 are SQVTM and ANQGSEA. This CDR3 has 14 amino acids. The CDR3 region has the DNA TGCAGCGTTGAAGGTGGGACAGGGAACACTGAAGCTTTCTTT. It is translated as CSVEGGTGNTEAFF.

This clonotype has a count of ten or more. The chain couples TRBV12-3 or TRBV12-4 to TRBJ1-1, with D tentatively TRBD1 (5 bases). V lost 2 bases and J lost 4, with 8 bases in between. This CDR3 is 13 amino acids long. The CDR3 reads CASSLQGGTEAFF. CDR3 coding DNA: TGTGCCAGCAGTTTACAGGGAGGCACTGAAGCTTTCTTT.

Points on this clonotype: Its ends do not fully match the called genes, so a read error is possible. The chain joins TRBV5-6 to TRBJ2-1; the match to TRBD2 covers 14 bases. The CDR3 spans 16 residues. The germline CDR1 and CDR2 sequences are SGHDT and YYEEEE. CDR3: CAGSFRPGLAGVKGFF. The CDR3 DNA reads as TGTGCCGGCAGCTTCAGACCGGGACTAGCGGGAGTGAAAGGGTTCTTC.

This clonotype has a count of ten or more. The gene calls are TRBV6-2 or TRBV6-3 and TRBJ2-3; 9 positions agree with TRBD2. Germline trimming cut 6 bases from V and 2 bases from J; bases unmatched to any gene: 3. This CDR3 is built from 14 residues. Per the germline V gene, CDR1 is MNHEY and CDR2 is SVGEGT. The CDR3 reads CASRAGGYTDTQYF. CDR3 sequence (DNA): TGTGCCAGCAGGGCGGGGGGGTACACAGATACGCAGTATTTT.

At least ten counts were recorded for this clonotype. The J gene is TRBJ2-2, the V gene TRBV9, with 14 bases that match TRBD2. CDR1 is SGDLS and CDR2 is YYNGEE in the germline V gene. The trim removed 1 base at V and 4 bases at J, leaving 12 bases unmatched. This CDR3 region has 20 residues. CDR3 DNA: TGTGCCAGCAGCGTACGCCAAGGGACTAGCGGGGGACCCATCACCGGGGAGCTGTTTTTT. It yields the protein CASSVRQGTSGGPITGELFF. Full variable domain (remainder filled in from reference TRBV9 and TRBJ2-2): DSGVTQTPKHLITATGQRVTLRCSPRSGDLSVYWYQQSLDQGLQFLIQYYNGEERAKGNILERFSAQQFPDLHSELNLSSLELGDSALYFCASSVRQGTSGGPITGELFFGEGSRLTVL.

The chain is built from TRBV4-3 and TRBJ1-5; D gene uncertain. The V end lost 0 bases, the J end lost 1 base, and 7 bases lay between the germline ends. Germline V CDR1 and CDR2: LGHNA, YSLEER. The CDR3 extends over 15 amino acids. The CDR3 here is CASSQDRYSNQPQHF. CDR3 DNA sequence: TGCGCCAGCAGCCAAGATCGGTACAGCAATCAGCCCCAGCATTTT.

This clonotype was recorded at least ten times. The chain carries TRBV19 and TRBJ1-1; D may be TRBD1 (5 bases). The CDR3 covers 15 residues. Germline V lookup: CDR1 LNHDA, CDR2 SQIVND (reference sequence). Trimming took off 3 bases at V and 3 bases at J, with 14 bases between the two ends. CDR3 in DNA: TGTGCCAGTAGTATGGGGGGGGTAAAGGACACTGAAGCTTTCTTT. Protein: CASSMGGVKDTEAFF.

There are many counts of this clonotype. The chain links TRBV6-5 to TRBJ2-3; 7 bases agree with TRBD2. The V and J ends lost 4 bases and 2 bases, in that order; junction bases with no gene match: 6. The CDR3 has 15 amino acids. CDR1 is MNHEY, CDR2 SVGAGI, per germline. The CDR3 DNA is TGTGCCAGCAGTTCCGGGACTACCAACACAGATACGCAGTATTTT. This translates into CASSSGTTNTDTQYF.

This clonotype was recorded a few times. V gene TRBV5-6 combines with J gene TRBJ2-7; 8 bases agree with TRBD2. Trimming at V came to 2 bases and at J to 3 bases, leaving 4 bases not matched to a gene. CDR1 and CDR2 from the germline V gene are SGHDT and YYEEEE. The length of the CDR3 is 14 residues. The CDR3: CASSFSGGGYEQYF. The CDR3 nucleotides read TGTGCCAGCAGCTTCTCGGGGGGGGGCTACGAGCAGTACTTC.

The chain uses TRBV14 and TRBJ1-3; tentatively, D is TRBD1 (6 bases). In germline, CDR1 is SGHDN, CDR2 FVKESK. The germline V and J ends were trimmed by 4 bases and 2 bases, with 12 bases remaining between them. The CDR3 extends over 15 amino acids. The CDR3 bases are TGTGCCAGCAGCCGTCGAAGGGGGACTGGAAACACCATATATTTT. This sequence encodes CASSRRRGTGNTIYF.

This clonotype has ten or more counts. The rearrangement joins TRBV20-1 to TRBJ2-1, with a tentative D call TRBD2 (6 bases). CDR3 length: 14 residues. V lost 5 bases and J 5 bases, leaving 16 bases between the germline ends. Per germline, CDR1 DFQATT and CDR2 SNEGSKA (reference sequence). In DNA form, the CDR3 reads TGCAGTGCTCCCGCGGGACCTTACGACAATGAGCAGTTCTTC. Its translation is CSAPAGPYDNEQFF.

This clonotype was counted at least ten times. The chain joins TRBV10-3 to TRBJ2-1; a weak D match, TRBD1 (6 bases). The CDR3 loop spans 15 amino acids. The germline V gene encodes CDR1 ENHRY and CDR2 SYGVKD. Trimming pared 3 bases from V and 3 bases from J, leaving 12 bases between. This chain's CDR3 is CAISEKDSYYNEQFF. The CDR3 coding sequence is TGTGCCATCAGTGAAAAGGACAGCTACTACAATGAGCAGTTCTTC.

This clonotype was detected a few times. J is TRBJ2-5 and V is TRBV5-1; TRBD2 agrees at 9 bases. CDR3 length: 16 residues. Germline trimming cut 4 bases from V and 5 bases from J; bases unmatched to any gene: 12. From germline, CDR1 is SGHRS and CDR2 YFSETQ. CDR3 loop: CASSRLLAGEGETQYF. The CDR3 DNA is TGCGCCAGCAGCAGACTATTAGCGGGAGAGGGGGAGACCCAGTACTTC.

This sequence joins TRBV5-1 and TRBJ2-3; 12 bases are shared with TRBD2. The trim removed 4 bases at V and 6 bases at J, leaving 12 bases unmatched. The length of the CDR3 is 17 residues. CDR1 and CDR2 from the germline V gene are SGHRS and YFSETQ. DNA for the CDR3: TGCGCCAGCAGCATTGGGTCACTAGCGGGAGGAACCGATACGCAGTATTTT. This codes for CASSIGSLAGGTDTQYF.

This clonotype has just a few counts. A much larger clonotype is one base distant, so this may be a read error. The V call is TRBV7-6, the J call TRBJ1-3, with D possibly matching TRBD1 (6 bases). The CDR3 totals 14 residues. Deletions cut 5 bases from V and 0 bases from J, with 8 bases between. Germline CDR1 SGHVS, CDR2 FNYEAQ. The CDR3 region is CASSQGGSGNTIYF. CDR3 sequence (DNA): TGTGCCAGCAGCCAAGGGGGCTCTGGAAACACCATATATTTT.

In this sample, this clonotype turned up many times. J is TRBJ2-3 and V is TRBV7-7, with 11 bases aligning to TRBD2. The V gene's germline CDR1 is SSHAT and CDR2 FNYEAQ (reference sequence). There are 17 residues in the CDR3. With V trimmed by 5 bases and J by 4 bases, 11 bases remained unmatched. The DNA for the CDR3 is TGTGCCAGCAGCGCGGGACTAGCGGCAGGGAGCCCAGATACGCAGTATTTT. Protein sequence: CASSAGLAAGSPDTQYF.

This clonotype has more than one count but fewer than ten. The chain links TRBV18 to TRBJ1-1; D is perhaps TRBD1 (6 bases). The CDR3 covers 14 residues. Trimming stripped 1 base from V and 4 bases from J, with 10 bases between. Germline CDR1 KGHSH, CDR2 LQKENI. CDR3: CASSPLDSPTEAFF. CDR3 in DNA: TGTGCCAGCTCACCACTGGACAGCCCCACTGAAGCTTTCTTT.